Described below is a single T cell receptor (beta chain) sequence and its context. Its specificity is not known. Here immunoSEQ multiplex PCR was the method, and the copy in TCRdb shows in-frame clones only, minus some. The sample lists about 40,000 clones; 70% to 80% were seen once. The entry originates in a study of PD-1 blockade in classical Hodgkin lymphoma. Exposure to brentuximab vedotin varied, and each patient had relapsed following autologous stem cell transplantation. Best response was recorded as complete response, partial response or progressive disease. Points from the study as a whole: There was a significant rise in CD4+ TCR diversity by C4D1, with no such rise for CD8+. Some patients started nivolumab under 1 year after ASCT, and they were excluded.

Trimming stripped 0 bases from V and 3 bases from J, with 7 bases between. This CDR3 is built from 15 residues. Germline V gives CDR1 SGDLS, CDR2 YYNGEE. This TCR was sampled from a human donor with classical Hodgkin lymphoma. Sequences were derived from peripheral blood mononuclear cells (PBMCs), sampled at baseline. The chain joins TRBV9 to TRBJ2-6; D remains unclear. The CDR3 region is CASSVATLGANVLTF. The CDR3 bases are TGTGCCAGCAGCGTAGCTACCCTTGGGGCCAACGTCCTGACTTTC.